This passage covers 16 T cell receptor beta chains from one sample sequenced in a study of cytomegalovirus exposure and HLA in healthy donors. The PCR had 60 Vbeta and 13 Jbeta primers. The repertoire was sequenced with immunoSEQ multiplex PCR; TCRdb's copy has only in-frame clones and lacks some. The sample has around 150,000 clones; 65% to 85% are singletons. Sequencing was done on a sample of PBMCs. The origin of the receptors is a woman aged 18 to 35 in good health and CMV-seronegative.

The chain joins TRBV19 to TRBJ1-1; 8 bases agree with TRBD1. There are 15 residues in the CDR3. After removal of 8 bases from V and 11 bases from J, the junction contained 19 bases not matched to a gene. Germline V lookup: CDR1 LNHDA, CDR2 SQIVND (reference sequence). The chain's CDR3 is CASLRGQAAGGSAFF. In DNA form, the CDR3 reads TGTGCCAGTCTAAGGGGACAGGCGGCTGGGGGTTCGGCTTTCTTT.

The chain is built from TRBV2 and TRBJ1-2; maybe TRBD1 (5 bases). There are 15 residues in the CDR3. With 3 bases removed from V and 6 bases from J, the gap between germline ends came to 17 bases. The germline V gene encodes CDR1 SNHLY and CDR2 FYNNEI. The CDR3 region is CASSDRGRGGDGYTF. The CDR3 DNA reads as TGTGCCAGCAGTGATAGAGGTAGGGGAGGAGATGGCTACACCTTC.

The gene calls are TRBV5-4 and TRBJ2-5, with D tentatively TRBD2 (6 bases). V was shortened by 0 bases and J by 3 bases, with 9 bases between the two germline ends. There are 14 residues in the CDR3. Germline V CDR1 and CDR2: SGHNT, YYREEE (reference sequence). DNA for the CDR3: TGTGCCAGCAGCTTGGCGGGAGTTGAAGAGACCCAGTACTTC. This sequence encodes CASSLAGVEETQYF.

V and J are TRBV19 and TRBJ1-4, with 9 bases matching TRBD1. This CDR3 is built from 16 residues. The J segment lost 7 bases and the V segment lost 5 bases, leaving 11 bases of the junction unmatched. Germline V lookup: CDR1 LNHDA, CDR2 SQIVND (reference sequence). The CDR3 DNA sequence: TGTGCCAGTAGTCCCCGGACAGGGGAGGTAGTTGAAAAACTGTTTTTT. It translates to CASSPRTGEVVEKLFF.

The V gene is TRBV5-4, the J gene TRBJ2-1; TRBD1 aligns across 10 bases. V lost 2 bases and J lost 3; bases outside the gene matches: 11. The germline CDR1 and CDR2 sequences are SGHNT and YYREEE (reference sequence). The CDR3 covers 18 residues. The CDR3 region is CASSFPPGQGSYYNEQFF. CDR3 bases: TGTGCCAGCAGCTTTCCTCCGGGACAGGGGTCCTACTACAATGAGCAGTTCTTC.

This sequence joins TRBV27 and TRBJ2-7; 10 positions match TRBD1. V was clipped by 5 bases and J by 5 bases; unmatched bases: 12. Germline assignment: CDR1 MNHEY and CDR2 SMNVEV (reference sequence). The CDR3 has 16 amino acids. CDR3 sequence: CASSRGAGQGIDEQYF. CDR3 DNA sequence: TGTGCCAGCAGTCGAGGTGCGGGACAGGGGATCGACGAGCAGTACTTC.

The V and J genes are TRBV27 and TRBJ2-1; 10 nucleotides line up with TRBD2. J gave up 5 bases and V 3 bases, and 4 bases lay outside the gene matches. This CDR3 has 15 residues. The germline V gene has CDR1 MNHEY and CDR2 SMNVEV (reference sequence). The chain's CDR3 is CASSLSGGAHNEQFF. The CDR3 DNA is TGTGCCAGCAGTTTGAGCGGGGGGGCCCACAATGAGCAGTTCTTC.

The chain is built from TRBV6-1 and TRBJ1-2; D may be TRBD1 (5 bases). This CDR3 spans 11 amino acids. Germline CDR1 is MNHNS and CDR2 is SASEGT. Trimming stripped 5 bases from V and 8 bases from J, with 9 bases between. The CDR3 DNA is TGTGCCAGCAGTCAGGGTCAAGGCTACACCTTC. It translates to CASSQGQGYTF.

The V and J genes are TRBV21-1 and TRBJ2-1; the DNA was not compared with TRBD2, the D call given in the table. TRBV21-1 is given as a pseudogene. The CDR3 is 15 residues long. In nucleotides, the CDR3 is TGTGCCAGCAGCCACCTCTGGGAGGTTGACAATGAGCAGTTCTTC. As protein: CASSHLWEVDNEQFF.

This rearrangement joins TRBV19 to TRBJ1-5, with D perhaps matching TRBD1 (6 bases). V was trimmed by 2 bases and J by 0 bases, leaving 14 bases between them. CDR1 is LNHDA and CDR2 is SQIVND in the germline V gene (reference sequence). The CDR3 is made up of 17 amino acids. CDR3 bases: TGTGCCAGTAGTATACTTGGGGCAGGGGTTAGCAATCAGCCCCAGCATTTT. This gives the protein CASSILGAGVSNQPQHF.

This chain connects TRBV5-5 to TRBJ2-7; D is perhaps TRBD1 (6 bases). V was trimmed by 4 bases and J by 4 bases, leaving 9 bases between them. The CDR3 sequence is 12 residues long. Germline V gene lookup returns CDR1 SGHKS and CDR2 YYEKEE (reference sequence). The CDR3 here is CASSQQGYEQYF. For the CDR3, the DNA is TGTGCCAGCAGCCAGCAGGGGTACGAGCAGTACTTC. Looking up the rest from reference TRBV5-5 and TRBJ2-7 gives the full variable domain: DAGVTQSPTHLIKTRGQQVTLRCSPISGHKSVSWYQQVLGQGPQFIFQYYEKEERGRGNFPDRFSARQFPNYSSELNVNALLLGDSALYLCASSQQGYEQYFGPGTRLTVT.

Worth noting for this clone: The same CDR3 is also encoded by other DNA sequences in this sample. The V and J genes are TRBV20-1 and TRBJ1-2, with D unclear. Trimming took 6 bases from V and 6 from J, leaving 11 bases between them. Germline CDR1 and CDR2: DFQATT and SNEGSKA (reference sequence). This CDR3 spans 11 amino acids. The CDR3 coding sequence is TGCAGTGCACCTGGGAGTCATGGCTACACCTTC. This sequence encodes CSAPGSHGYTF.

This chain joins TRBV19 and TRBJ1-1; D not resolved. Germline V CDR1 and CDR2: LNHDA, SQIVND (reference sequence). Between the trimmed V and J ends, which lost 6 bases and 2 bases, there was a span of 13 bases. The CDR3 length is 14 residues. For the CDR3, the DNA is TGTGCCAGTAGCCGACGGACTATTAACACTGAAGCTTTCTTT. Protein product: CASSRRTINTEAFF.

The V and J genes are TRBV7-8 and TRBJ2-5; D gene uncertain. V was clipped by 5 bases and J by 0 bases, with 13 bases between them. The CDR3 consists of 15 residues. CDR1 and CDR2 from the germline V gene are SGHVS and FQNEAQ. CDR3 sequence: CASSKGRVYQETQYF. The CDR3 DNA reads as TGTGCCAGCAGCAAAGGCCGGGTCTACCAAGAGACCCAGTACTTC.

This rearrangement joins TRBV29-1 to TRBJ1-2; no definite D call. The CDR3 contains 11 residues. V was clipped by 6 bases and J by 5 bases, with 10 bases between them. CDR1 SQVTM and CDR2 ANQGSEA come from the germline V gene. The CDR3 loop reads CSVAEIYGYTF. Here the CDR3 DNA reads TGCAGCGTCGCTGAGATATATGGCTACACCTTC.

This clone was seen a single time. This rearrangement joins TRBV6-5 to TRBJ2-5, with a possible D match to TRBD2 (5 bases). This CDR3 region has 15 residues. Trimming removed 8 bases from V and 0 bases from J, with 16 bases in between. CDR1 and CDR2 from the germline V gene are MNHEY and SVGAGI. The CDR3 bases are TGTGCCAGCGAAAGGAGGTCCACCCACCAAGAGACCCAGTACTTC. It specifies CASERRSTHQETQYF.